The sequence of this T cell receptor (beta chain) was determined in a study of T cells in Graves' hyperthyroidism and ophthalmopathy. Investigators excluded patients with uncontrolled infection, other autoimmune disease, pregnancy or lactation. In its sample, this clonotype was seen a few times. Its antigen is currently unknown. What was amplified from RNA transcripts were TCR beta CDR3 regions. The HTBI primer set served for first-round RT-PCR of the TCR CDR3. TCRdb ran MiXCR on the multiplex PCR reads and lists one entry per CDR3 protein. The sample has more than 450,000 distinct CDR3 sequences, 11% to 15% seen once. Broader study findings: Blood samples included most of the expanded thyroid clonotypes exceeding 0.001.

CDR3 length: 16 residues. Looked up from germline, CDR1 is LNHDA and CDR2 is SQIVND (reference sequence). V gave up 3 bases and J gave up 1 base, with 15 bases separating them. The sample consisted of blood. This receptor was obtained from a woman in her thirties or forties with Graves' hyperthyroidism. The rearrangement uses TRBV19 and TRBJ1-1; D is unclear. The DNA for the CDR3 is TGTGCCAGTAGTATTAAGGCCATCAGCTCGAACACTGAAGCTTTCTTT. This encodes CASSIKAISSNTEAFF.